The rows below give T cell receptor beta chains drawn from one sample of a study of cytotoxic CD8 clonotypes in ibrutinib-treated CLL. Clones were sequenced by immunoSEQ multiplex PCR, and TCRdb holds only the in-frame ones, with some missing. This sample has 130,000 or so clones, with approximately 85% found just once. Material: PBMCs, obtained after 24 months of ibrutinib treatment. Receptors were obtained from a human donor with chronic lymphocytic leukemia. Both conserved end residues are part of each CDR3. The D gene is left open where the match is weak. Size tells how often a clone was seen (once, few, many) or the class of an expanded clone, and some rows leave it out.

D	size	J	V	DNA	CDR3
.	once	TRBJ1-6	TRBV7-2	TGTGCCAGCAGCTTAGGGGGGACTTTCGCTTCACCCCTCCACTTT	CASSLGGTFASPLHF
TRBD1	.	TRBJ1-3	TRBV9	TGTGCCAGCAGCGAGAGAACAGGGGGAGGAAACACCATATATTTT	CASSERTGGGNTIYF
.	.	TRBJ1-3	TRBV18	TGTGCCAGCTCCCCGTCAGGGGCCTCTGGAAACACCATATATTTT	CASSPSGASGNTIYF
.	.	TRBJ1-5	TRBV2	TGTGCCAGCAGACCGAGCTCCTACGAGAATCAGCCCCAGCATTTT	CASRPSSYENQPQHF
TRBD1	.	TRBJ2-2	TRBV7-8	TGTGCCAGCAGCCCCAGACAGGGCTATGGGACCGGGGAGCTGTTTTTT	CASSPRQGYGTGELFF
TRBD1	.	TRBJ2-3	TRBV27	TGTGCCAGCAGCCGAACCGGGACAGGGCGGAGCGATACGCAGTATTTT	CASSRTGTGRSDTQYF
TRBD1	.	TRBJ1-3	TRBV18	TGTGCCAGCTCGCCGGGGACAGGGAGCTCTGGAAACACCATATATTTT	CASSPGTGSSGNTIYF
.	.	TRBJ1-1	TRBV28	TGTGCCAGCAGTTTTAATAGGATCGCTGAAGCTTTCTTT	CASSFNRIAEAFF
TRBD1	.	TRBJ1-5	TRBV19	TGTGCCAGTAGTATCAGGGGGAATCAGCCCCAGCATTTT	CASSIRGNQPQHF
.	.	TRBJ1-4	TRBV10-1	TGCGCCACCCCGGGACGGAAGACCCGAAAACTGTTTTTT	CATPGRKTRKLFF
.	.	TRBJ2-7	TRBV5-4	TGTGCCAGCAGCTTGGGGTCCAGCGGTTCGGTGGAGCAGTACTTC	CASSLGSSGSVEQYF
.	.	TRBJ1-5	TRBV28	TGTGCCAGCAGCCTACACGGATATAGCAATCAGCCCCAGCATTTT	CASSLHGYSNQPQHF
TRBD2	.	TRBJ2-1	TRBV29-1	TGCAGCGTAGCCCGGACTAGCGGGAGTCTCAATGAGCAGTTCTTC	CSVARTSGSLNEQFF
TRBD1	.	TRBJ2-3	TRBV19	TGTGCCAGTAGTATTCGAGGACAGGGGCGAGATACGCAGTATTTT	CASSIRGQGRDTQYF
.	.	TRBJ2-7	TRBV28	TGTGCCAGCAGCCGGCAGGGGTTGGGGGAGCAGTACTTC	CASSRQGLGEQYF
.	once	TRBJ2-7	TRBV7-9	TGTGCCAGCAGCCGGACAGAGTCCTACGAGCAGTACTTC	CASSRTESYEQYF
.	.	TRBJ2-7	TRBV19	TGTGCCAGTAGTATACTTGTAGGGTACGAGCAGTACTTC	CASSILVGYEQYF
.	.	TRBJ2-1	TRBV7-7	TGTGCTAGCAGCTTAAGTAACACACCCGGAGGGGAGCAGTTCTTC	CASSLSNTPGGEQFF
.	.	TRBJ2-7	TRBV29-1	TGCAGCGGTAGTACGATCGGCGAGCAGTACTTC	CSGSTIGEQYF
TRBD2	.	TRBJ2-5	TRBV9	TGTGCCAGCAGCATCCGACTAGCGGGAGTGGAGACCCAGTACTTC	CASSIRLAGVETQYF
.	.	TRBJ1-5	TRBV2	TGTGCCAGCAGTGAAGTAGGTCGCAATCAGCCCCAGCATTTT	CASSEVGRNQPQHF
TRBD1	.	TRBJ2-5	TRBV19	TGTGCCAGTAGGGTATCGGACAGGGCCCAAGAGACCCAGTACTTC	CASRVSDRAQETQYF
TRBD1	.	TRBJ2-7	TRBV11-3	TGTGCCAGCAGCTTTCGACAGGGGTCCGAGCAGTACTTC	CASSFRQGSEQYF
.	.	TRBJ1-3	TRBV18	TGTGCCAGCTCACTCGGCTCTGGAAACACCATATATTTT	CASSLGSGNTIYF
.	.	TRBJ1-1	TRBV28	TGTGCCAGCACCCGGGTCTTGAACACTGAAGCTTTCTTT	CASTRVLNTEAFF
TRBD2	.	TRBJ2-5	TRBV4-1	TGCGCCAGCAGCCTCCTAAGCGGGGGGGCCGGGCCGGGCCAAGAGACCCAGTACTTC	CASSLLSGGAGPGQETQYF
.	.	TRBJ2-5	TRBV28	TGTGCCAGCAGACAGTCAGAGACCCAGTACTTC	CASRQSETQYF
.	.	TRBJ1-2	TRBV10-3	TGTGCCATCAGCGAGGACAGAGCTAACTATGGCTACACCTTC	CAISEDRANYGYTF
.	medium-sized	TRBJ2-2	TRBV18	TGTGCCAGCTCACCACCGGTGATAGGGACGACCGGGGAGCTGTTTTTT	CASSPPVIGTTGELFF
TRBD1	few	TRBJ1-2	TRBV9	TGTGCCAGCAGCGCTGGGACAGGGAACTATGGCTACACCTTC	CASSAGTGNYGYTF
.	.	TRBJ1-1	TRBV7-2	TGTGCCAGCAGCGAGGACACTCTCAAAGCTTTCTTT	CASSEDTLKAFF
.	.	TRBJ1-1	TRBV7-2	TGTGCCAGCAGCTTAGAGGCGGTACTGAACACTGAAGCTTTCTTT	CASSLEAVLNTEAFF
TRBD1	few	TRBJ2-5	TRBV15	TGTGCCACCAGCAGAGTTCCGACAGGGGGCCTAGCGGGCCTCCAAGAGACCCAGTACTTC	CATSRVPTGGLAGLQETQYF
.	.	TRBJ1-1	TRBV2	TGTGCCAGCAGTGTGAACAGGGAGTACACTGAAGCTTTCTTT	CASSVNREYTEAFF
.	.	TRBJ1-1	TRBV10-3	TGTGCCATCAGTGAGTCCCGTCGGGAAGCTTTCTTT	CAISESRREAFF
TRBD2	.	TRBJ2-5	TRBV6-1	TGTGCCAGCGAAGGGACTAGCGGGCAAGAGACCCAGTACTTC	CASEGTSGQETQYF
.	.	TRBJ2-7	TRBV19	TGTGCCAGTAGTCCCCTCCTGGATCTTGGACGCTACGAGCAGTACTTC	CASSPLLDLGRYEQYF
TRBD1	.	TRBJ1-3	TRBV7-9	TGTGCCAGCAGCTTAGACGGGACAGGAGTTCGAAACACCATATATTTT	CASSLDGTGVRNTIYF
.	.	TRBJ2-7	TRBV29-1	TGCAGCGTTCAACCCGACGGAGGCTACGAGCAGTACTTC	CSVQPDGGYEQYF
.	.	TRBJ1-1	TRBV2	TGTGCCAGCAGCTACTCGAGTCTTCCCATGGGGGCTTTCTTT	CASSYSSLPMGAFF
.	.	TRBJ2-3	TRBV28	TGTGCCAGCAGTCAACTCAGGGAATACACAGATACGCAGTATTTT	CASSQLREYTDTQYF
TRBD1	once	TRBJ1-1	TRBV7-3	TGTGCCAGCAGCTTCGCAGGGGGTACTGAAGCTTTCTTT	CASSFAGGTEAFF
.	.	TRBJ2-7	TRBV5-1	TGCGCCAGCAGCTATGACGCCGAGCAGTACTTC	CASSYDAEQYF
.	.	TRBJ2-2	TRBV7-9	TGTGCCAGCAGCCGATTTACCCCGGGACGAATGGGGGAGCTGTTTTTT	CASSRFTPGRMGELFF
.	.	TRBJ2-5	TRBV5-3	TGTGCCAGAAGCCGGGGAGGGGGTTGTCAAGAGACCCAGTACTTC	CARSRGGGCQETQYF
.	.	TRBJ2-3	TRBV7-6	TGTGCCAGCAACCCAAAAAATACAGATACGCAGTATTTT	CASNPKNTDTQYF
TRBD1	.	TRBJ2-7	TRBV4-2	TGTGCCAGCAGCCAAGATTTCCATCCGGGGACAGTCTCCTACGAGCAGTACTTC	CASSQDFHPGTVSYEQYF